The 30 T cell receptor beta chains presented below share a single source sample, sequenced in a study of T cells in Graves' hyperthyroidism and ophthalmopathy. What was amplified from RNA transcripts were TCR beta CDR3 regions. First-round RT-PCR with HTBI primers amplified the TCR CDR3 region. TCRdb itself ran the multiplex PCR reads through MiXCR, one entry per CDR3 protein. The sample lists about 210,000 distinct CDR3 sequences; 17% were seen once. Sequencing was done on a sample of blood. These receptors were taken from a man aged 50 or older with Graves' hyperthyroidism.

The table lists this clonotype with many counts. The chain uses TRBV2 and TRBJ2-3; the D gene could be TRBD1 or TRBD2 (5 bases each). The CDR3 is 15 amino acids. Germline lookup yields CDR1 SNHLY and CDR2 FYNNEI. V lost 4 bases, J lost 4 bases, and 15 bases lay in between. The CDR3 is CASSGKGTPADTQYF. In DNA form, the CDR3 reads TGTGCCAGCAGTGGAAAAGGGACCCCGGCAGATACGCAGTATTTT.

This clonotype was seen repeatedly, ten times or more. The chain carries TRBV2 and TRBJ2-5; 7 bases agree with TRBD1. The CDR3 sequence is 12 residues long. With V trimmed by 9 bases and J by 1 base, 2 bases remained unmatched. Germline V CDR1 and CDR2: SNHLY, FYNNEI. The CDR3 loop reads CARRTGQETQYF. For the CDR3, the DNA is TGTGCCAGGAGGACAGGCCAAGAGACCCAGTACTTC.

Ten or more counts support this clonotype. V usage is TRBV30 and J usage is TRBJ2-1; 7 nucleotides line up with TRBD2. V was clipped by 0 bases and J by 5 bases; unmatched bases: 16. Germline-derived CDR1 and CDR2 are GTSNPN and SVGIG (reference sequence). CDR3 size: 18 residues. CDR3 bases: TGTGCCTGGAGTGTACCCCCCCGTAGCGGGTTGGTCGACAATGAGCAGTTCTTC. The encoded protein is CAWSVPPRSGLVDNEQFF.

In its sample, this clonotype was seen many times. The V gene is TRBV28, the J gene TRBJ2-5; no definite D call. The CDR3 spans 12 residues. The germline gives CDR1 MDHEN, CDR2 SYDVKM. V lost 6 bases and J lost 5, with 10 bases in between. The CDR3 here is CASSPRVETQYF. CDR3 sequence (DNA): TGTGCCAGCAGCCCCAGAGTGGAGACCCAGTACTTC.

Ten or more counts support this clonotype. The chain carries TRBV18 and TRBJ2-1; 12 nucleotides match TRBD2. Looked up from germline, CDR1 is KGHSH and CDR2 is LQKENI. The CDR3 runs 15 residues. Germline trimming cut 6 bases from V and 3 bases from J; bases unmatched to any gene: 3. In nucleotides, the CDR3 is TGTGCCAGCTCTCAGACTAGCGGGGGCTACAATGAGCAGTTCTTC. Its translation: CASSQTSGGYNEQFF.

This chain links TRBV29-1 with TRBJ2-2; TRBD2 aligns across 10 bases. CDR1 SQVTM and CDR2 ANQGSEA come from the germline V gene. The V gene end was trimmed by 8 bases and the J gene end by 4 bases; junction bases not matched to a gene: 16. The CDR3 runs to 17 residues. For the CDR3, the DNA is TGCAGCATCCTTAACCTAGCGGGAGCGAAGGGCACCGGGGAGCTGTTTTTT. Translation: CSILNLAGAKGTGELFF.

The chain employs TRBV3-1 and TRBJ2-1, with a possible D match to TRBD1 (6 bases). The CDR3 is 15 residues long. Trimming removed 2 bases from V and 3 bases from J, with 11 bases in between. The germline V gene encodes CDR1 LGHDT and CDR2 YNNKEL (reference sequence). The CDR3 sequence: CASSQQGQIYNEQFF. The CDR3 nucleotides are TGTGCCAGCAGCCAACAGGGGCAGATCTACAATGAGCAGTTCTTC.

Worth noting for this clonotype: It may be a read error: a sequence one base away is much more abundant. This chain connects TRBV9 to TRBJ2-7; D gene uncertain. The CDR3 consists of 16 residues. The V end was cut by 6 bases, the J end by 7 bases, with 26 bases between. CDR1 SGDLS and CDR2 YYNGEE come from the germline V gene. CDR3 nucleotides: TGTGCCAGCACCTCCACCCTCGGAAGTGGCTGGAATGAGCAGTACTTC. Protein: CASTSTLGSGWNEQYF.

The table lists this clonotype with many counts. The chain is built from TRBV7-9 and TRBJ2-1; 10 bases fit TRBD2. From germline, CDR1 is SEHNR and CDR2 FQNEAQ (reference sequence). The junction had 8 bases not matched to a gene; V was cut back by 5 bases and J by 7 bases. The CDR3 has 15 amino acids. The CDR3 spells CASSNIAGGGNEQFF. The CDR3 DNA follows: TGTGCCAGCAGCAATATAGCGGGAGGTGGTAATGAGCAGTTCTTC.

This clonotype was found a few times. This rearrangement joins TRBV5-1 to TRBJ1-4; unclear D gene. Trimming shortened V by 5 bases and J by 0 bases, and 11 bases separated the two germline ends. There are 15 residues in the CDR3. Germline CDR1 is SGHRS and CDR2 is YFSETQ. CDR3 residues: CASRQNLATNEKLFF. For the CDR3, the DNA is TGCGCCAGCAGACAAAATCTAGCAACTAATGAAAAACTGTTTTTT.

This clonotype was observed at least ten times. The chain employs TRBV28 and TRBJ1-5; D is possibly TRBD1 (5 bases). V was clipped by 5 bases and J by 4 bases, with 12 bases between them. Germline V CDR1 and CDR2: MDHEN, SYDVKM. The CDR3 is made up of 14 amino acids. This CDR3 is CASSVHQGNQPQHF. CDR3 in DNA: TGTGCCAGCAGTGTTCACCAGGGAAATCAGCCCCAGCATTTT.

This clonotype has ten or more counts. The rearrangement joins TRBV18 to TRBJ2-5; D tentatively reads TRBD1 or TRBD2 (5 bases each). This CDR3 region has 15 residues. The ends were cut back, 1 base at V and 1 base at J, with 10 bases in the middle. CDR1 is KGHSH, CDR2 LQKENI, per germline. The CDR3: CASSPQQGRQETQYF. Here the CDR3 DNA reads TGTGCCAGCTCACCACAGCAGGGACGCCAAGAGACCCAGTACTTC. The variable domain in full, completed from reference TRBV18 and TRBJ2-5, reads NAGVMQNPRHLVRRRGQEARLRCSPMKGHSHVYWYRQLPEEGLKFMVYLQKENIIDESGMPKERFSAEFPKEGPSILRIQQVVRGDSAAYFCASSPQQGRQETQYFGPGTRLLVL.

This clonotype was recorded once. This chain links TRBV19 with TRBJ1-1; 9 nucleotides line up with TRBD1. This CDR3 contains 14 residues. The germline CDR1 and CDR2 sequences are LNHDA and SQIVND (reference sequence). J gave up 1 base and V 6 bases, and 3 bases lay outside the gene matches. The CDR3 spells CASRGDRANTEAFF. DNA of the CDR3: TGTGCCAGTAGAGGGGACAGGGCGAACACTGAAGCTTTCTTT.

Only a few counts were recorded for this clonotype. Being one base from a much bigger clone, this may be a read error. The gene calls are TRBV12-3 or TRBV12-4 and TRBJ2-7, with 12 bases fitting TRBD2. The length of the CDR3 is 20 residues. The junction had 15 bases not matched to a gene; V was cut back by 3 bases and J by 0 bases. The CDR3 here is CASSFRNTGLAGLHSYEQYF. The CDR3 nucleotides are TGTGCCAGCAGTTTTCGAAATACTGGACTAGCGGGACTACACTCCTACGAGCAGTACTTC.

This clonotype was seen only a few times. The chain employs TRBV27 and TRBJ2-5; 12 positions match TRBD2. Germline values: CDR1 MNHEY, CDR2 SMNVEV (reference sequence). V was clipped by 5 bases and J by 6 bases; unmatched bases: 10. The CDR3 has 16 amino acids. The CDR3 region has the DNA TGTGCCAGCAGTCTAAGAGGACTAGCGGGAAGACAGACCCAGTACTTC. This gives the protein CASSLRGLAGRQTQYF.

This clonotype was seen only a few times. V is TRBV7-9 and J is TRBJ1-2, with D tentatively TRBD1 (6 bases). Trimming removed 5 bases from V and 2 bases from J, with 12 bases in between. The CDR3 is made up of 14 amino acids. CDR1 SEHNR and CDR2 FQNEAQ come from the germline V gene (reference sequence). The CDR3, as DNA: TGTGCCAGCAGCCTCTCAGGGGCCAACTATGGCTACACCTTC. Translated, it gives CASSLSGANYGYTF.

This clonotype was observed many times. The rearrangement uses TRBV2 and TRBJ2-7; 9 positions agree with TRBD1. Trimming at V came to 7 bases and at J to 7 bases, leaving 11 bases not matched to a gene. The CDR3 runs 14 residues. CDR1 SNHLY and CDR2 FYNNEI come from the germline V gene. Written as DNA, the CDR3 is TGTGCCAGCAACGGGGCGGGACAGGGTCGGGAGCAGTACTTC. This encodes CASNGAGQGREQYF.

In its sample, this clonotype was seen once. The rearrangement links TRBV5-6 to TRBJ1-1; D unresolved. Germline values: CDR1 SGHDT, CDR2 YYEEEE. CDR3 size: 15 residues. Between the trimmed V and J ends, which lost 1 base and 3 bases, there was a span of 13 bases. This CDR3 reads CASSLRATMHTEAFF. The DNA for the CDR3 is TGTGCCAGCAGCTTGAGGGCCACGATGCACACTGAAGCTTTCTTT. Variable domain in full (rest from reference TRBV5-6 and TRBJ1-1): DAGVTQSPTHLIKTRGQQVTLRCSPKSGHDTVSWYQQALGQGPQFIFQYYEEEERQRGNFPDRFSGHQFPNYSSELNVNALLLGDSALYLCASSLRATMHTEAFFGQGTRLTVV.

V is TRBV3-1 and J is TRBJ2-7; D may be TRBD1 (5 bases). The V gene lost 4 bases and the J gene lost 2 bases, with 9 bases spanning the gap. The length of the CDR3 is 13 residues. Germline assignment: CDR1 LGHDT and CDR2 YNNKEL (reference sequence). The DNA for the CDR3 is TGTGCCAGCAGCCGACAGACACCCTACGAGCAGTACTTC. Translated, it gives CASSRQTPYEQYF.

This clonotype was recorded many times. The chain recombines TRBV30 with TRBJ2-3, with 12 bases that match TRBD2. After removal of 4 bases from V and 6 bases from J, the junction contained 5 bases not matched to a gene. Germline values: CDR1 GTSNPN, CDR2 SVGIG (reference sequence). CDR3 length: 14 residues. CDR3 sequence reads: CAWTRTSGMDTQYF. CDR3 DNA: TGTGCCTGGACCCGGACTAGCGGGATGGATACGCAGTATTTT. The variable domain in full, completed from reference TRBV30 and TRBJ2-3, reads SQTIHQWPATLVQPVGSPLSLECTVEGTSNPNLYWYRQAAGRGLQLLFYSVGIGQISSEVPQNLSASRPQDRQFILSSKKLLLSDSGFYLCAWTRTSGMDTQYFGPGTRLTVL.

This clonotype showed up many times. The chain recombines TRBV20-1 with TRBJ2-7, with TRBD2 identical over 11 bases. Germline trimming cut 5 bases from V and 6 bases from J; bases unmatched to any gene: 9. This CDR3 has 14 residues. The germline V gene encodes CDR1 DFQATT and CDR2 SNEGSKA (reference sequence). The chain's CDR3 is CSAVGASGRREQYF. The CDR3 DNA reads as TGCAGTGCTGTCGGGGCTAGCGGGAGGCGCGAGCAGTACTTC.

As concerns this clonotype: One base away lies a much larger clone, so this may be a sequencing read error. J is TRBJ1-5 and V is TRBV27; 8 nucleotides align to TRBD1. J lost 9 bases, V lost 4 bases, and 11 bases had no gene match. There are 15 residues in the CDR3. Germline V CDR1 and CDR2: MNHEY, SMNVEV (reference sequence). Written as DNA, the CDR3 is TGTGCCAGCAGTTCAACCGGGACAGGACGTCGGCCCCAGCATTTT. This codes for CASSSTGTGRRPQHF.

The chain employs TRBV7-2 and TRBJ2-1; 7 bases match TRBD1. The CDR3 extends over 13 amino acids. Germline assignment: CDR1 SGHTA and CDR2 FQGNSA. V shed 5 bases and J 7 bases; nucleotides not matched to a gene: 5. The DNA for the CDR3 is TGTGCCAGCAGCCTCAAGACAGGGAATGAGCAGTTCTTC. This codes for CASSLKTGNEQFF.

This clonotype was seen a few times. Written as DNA, the CDR3 is TGTGCCACCAGCAGAGATCGGAACAACTGGGATGGCTACACCTTC. It translates to CATSRDRNNWDGYTF. The rearrangement links TRBV15 to TRBJ1-2; D is uncertain. Trimming left V 0 bases short and J 6 bases short, with 14 bases between. Germline values: CDR1 LNHNV, CDR2 YYDKDF (reference sequence). The CDR3 spans 15 residues.

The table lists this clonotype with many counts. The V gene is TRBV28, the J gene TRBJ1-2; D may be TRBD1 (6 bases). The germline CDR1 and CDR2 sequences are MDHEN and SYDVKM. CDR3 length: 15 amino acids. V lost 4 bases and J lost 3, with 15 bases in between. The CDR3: CASSSPRDTYYGYTF. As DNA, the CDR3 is TGTGCCAGCAGTTCCCCCCGGGACACATACTATGGCTACACCTTC.

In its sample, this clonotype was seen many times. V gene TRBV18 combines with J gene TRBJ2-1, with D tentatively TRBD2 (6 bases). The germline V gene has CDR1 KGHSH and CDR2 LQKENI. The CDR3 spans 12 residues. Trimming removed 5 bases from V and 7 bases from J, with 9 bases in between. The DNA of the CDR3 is TGTGCCAGCTCAAGGGCGGGGAATGAGCAGTTCTTC. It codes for CASSRAGNEQFF.

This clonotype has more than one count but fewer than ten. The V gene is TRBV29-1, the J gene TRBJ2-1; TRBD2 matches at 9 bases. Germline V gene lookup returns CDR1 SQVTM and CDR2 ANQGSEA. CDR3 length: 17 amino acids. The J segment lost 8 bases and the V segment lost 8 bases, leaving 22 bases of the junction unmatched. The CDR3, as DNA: TGCAGCATACGCCGGAGCTTTGCGGGAGGGCCCTCGGATGAGCAGTTCTTC. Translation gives CSIRRSFAGGPSDEQFF.

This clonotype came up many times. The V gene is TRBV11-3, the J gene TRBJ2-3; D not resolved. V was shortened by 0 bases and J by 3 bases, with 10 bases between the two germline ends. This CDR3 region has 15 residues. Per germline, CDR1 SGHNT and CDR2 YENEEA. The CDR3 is CASSLDPFGTDTQYF. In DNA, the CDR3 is TGTGCCAGCAGCTTAGACCCCTTTGGGACAGATACGCAGTATTTT.

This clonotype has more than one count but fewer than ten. CDR3 DNA: TGTGCCACCAGCAGAGATCACAGTTCCATATATTTT. Its translation: CATSRDHSSIYF. This chain joins TRBV15 and TRBJ1-3; D unclear. The CDR3 totals 12 residues. Germline-derived CDR1 and CDR2 are LNHNV and YYDKDF (reference sequence). V lost 0 bases and J 11 bases, leaving 8 bases between the germline ends.

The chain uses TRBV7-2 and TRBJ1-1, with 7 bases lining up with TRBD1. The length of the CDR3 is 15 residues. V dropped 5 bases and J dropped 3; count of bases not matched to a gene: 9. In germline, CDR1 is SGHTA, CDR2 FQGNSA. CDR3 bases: TGTGCCAGCAGCCAATGGGGAGGGGGCGACACTGAAGCTTTCTTT. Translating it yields CASSQWGGGDTEAFF.